This T cell receptor beta chain is from a study of T-cell reconstitution after alpha-beta-depleted transplantation in children. Notes on the study in general: Surviving recipient T cells and thymic progenitors produced the high day-60 TCRbeta diversity seen in some patients. Newly produced T cells mostly accounted for T-cell counts and diversity one year post-transplant. Several hundred rapidly expanded clones from non-depleted graft cells reportedly supplied alpha-beta T cells about two months post-transplant.

This clonotype was seen at least ten times. Its cognate antigen is unknown. It was with unique molecular identifiers that the TCRbeta library was prepared. Using its own MiXCR run on the PCR reads, TCRdb lists one record per CDR3 protein. This table has 55,000 to 90,000 distinct CDR3 sequences, approximately 5% appearing once. This CDR3 has 14 residues. Germline CDR1 is SNHLY and CDR2 is FYNNEI. V lost 4 bases to trimming and J lost 2 bases, with 12 bases between them. The chain is built from TRBV2 and TRBJ2-7, with a possible D match to TRBD1 (6 bases). The starting material was PBMCs, mostly from graft donor cells, obtained 180 days after TCRalphabeta/CD19-depleted stem cell transplant. The origin of this receptor is a boy under two years old who had a stem cell transplant for acute myeloid leukemia, so the T cells may come from the graft donor. The CDR3 DNA follows: TGTGCCAGCAGTGTGGGCAGGGGCCCCTACGAGCAGTACTTC. Translating gives CASSVGRGPYEQYF.